One and the same sample provided the 31 T cell receptor beta chains below, sequenced in a study of shared clonotypes between healthy human individuals (dated by TCRdb to about 2020). Library method: the immunoSEQ multiplex PCR assay. TCRdb provides this immuneACCESS table in a form limited to in-frame rearrangements. Some clones are lacking; in checked studies, under half of them reflect an unresolved V gene, and why the rest are absent is not known. The sample table holds a few million clones, of which 90% to 97% were seen once. Less than 0.15% of the sample comes from the top ten. Input material: naive CD4+ T cells sorted from blood. The cell subset or site label, read with the paper, signifies: CD45RA+ positively selected. These receptor sequences come from a man between 18 and 29 years old in good health.

This chain links TRBV10-3 with TRBJ2-5, with 14 bases matching TRBD2. The CDR3 has 14 residues. Germline V gives CDR1 ENHRY, CDR2 SYGVKD. The ends lost 6 bases at V and 4 bases at J; junction bases unmatched: 1. CDR3 coding DNA: TGTGCCATCAGAGGACTAGCGGGAGGAGAGACCCAGTACTTC. It encodes CAIRGLAGGETQYF.

The V and J genes are TRBV12-5 and TRBJ2-2; TRBD1 agrees at 9 bases. The germline CDR1 and CDR2 sequences are LGHNT and FRNRAP. The length of the CDR3 is 14 residues. The junction had 4 bases not matched to a gene; V was cut back by 5 bases and J by 6 bases. Here the CDR3 reads CASGVTGGAGELFF. DNA for the CDR3: TGTGCTAGTGGTGTGACAGGGGGGGCCGGGGAGCTGTTTTTT.

CDR3: CASRPFEETQYF. Here the CDR3 DNA reads TGTGCCAGCAGGCCGTTCGAAGAGACCCAGTACTTC. The J gene is TRBJ2-5, the V gene TRBV2; unclear D gene. The CDR3 has 12 amino acids. Germline CDR1 is SNHLY and CDR2 is FYNNEI. Trimming removed 6 bases at V and 3 bases at J, with 8 bases between.

The rearrangement joins TRBV5-6 to TRBJ2-1; D ambiguous. Germline assignment: CDR1 SGHDT and CDR2 YYEEEE. The CDR3 is 15 residues long. Trimming removed 0 bases at V and 5 bases at J, with 12 bases between. CDR3 in amino acids: CASSLVGNKNNEQFF. CDR3 nucleotides: TGTGCCAGCAGCTTGGTTGGAAACAAAAACAATGAGCAGTTCTTC.

The V and J genes are TRBV19 and TRBJ1-2; 8 bases map to TRBD1. Germline values: CDR1 LNHDA, CDR2 SQIVND (reference sequence). V lost 0 bases and J lost 8; bases outside the gene matches: 8. This CDR3 contains 15 residues. CDR3 loop: CASSIDQGQGAGYTF. The CDR3 DNA reads TGTGCCAGTAGTATAGATCAAGGACAGGGAGCCGGCTACACCTTC. Together with reference TRBV19 and TRBJ1-2, the CDR3 gives the full variable domain: DGGITQSPKYLFRKEGQNVTLSCEQNLNHDAMYWYRQDPGQGLRLIYYSQIVNDFQKGDIAEGYSVSREKKESFPLTVTSAQKNPTAFYLCASSIDQGQGAGYTFGSGTRLTVV.

This sequence joins TRBV2 and TRBJ2-1, with 9 bases that match TRBD1. The CDR3 is 18 residues long. Germline-derived CDR1 and CDR2 are SNHLY and FYNNEI. V trimming: 5 bases; J trimming: 1 base; junction bases outside the gene matches: 12. CDR3 region: CASSLIQGAVGSYNEQFF. CDR3 coding DNA: TGTGCCAGCAGTCTCATACAGGGGGCGGTAGGGTCCTACAATGAGCAGTTCTTC.

V is TRBV6-1 and J is TRBJ2-2; TRBD1 agrees at 8 bases. The CDR3 runs to 15 residues. Trimming cost V 4 bases and J 4 bases; bases outside gene matches: 5. Germline V CDR1 and CDR2: MNHNS, SASEGT. CDR3 sequence reads: CASSGDRSLTGELFF. The CDR3 DNA follows: TGTGCCAGCAGTGGGGACAGGTCCCTCACCGGGGAGCTGTTTTTT.

The J gene is TRBJ2-3, the V gene TRBV5-4; tentatively, D is TRBD1 (6 bases). The CDR3 has 16 amino acids. The germline CDR1 and CDR2 sequences are SGHNT and YYREEE (reference sequence). The V end lost 1 base, the J end lost 7 bases, and 19 bases lay between the germline ends. The CDR3 DNA follows: TGTGCCAGCAGCTTGTTGGATAGGGGGACCCAGAATACGCAGTATTTT. Protein sequence: CASSLLDRGTQNTQYF.

The chain joins TRBV6-6 to TRBJ2-7, with D tentatively TRBD1 (5 bases). Germline CDR1 MNHNY, CDR2 SVGAGI (reference sequence). Trimming left V 6 bases short and J 5 bases short, with 14 bases between. The CDR3 runs to 13 residues. This CDR3 is CASSRPLRDEQYF. CDR3 coding DNA: TGTGCCAGCAGCCGACCGCTCAGGGACGAGCAGTACTTC.

This chain links TRBV5-1 with TRBJ1-3, with D hard to call. Germline V lookup: CDR1 SGHRS, CDR2 YFSETQ. The CDR3 totals 15 residues. V gave up 4 bases and J gave up 2 bases, with 13 bases separating them. For the CDR3, the DNA is TGCGCCAGCAGCGCATTAAACGGGGCTGGAAACACCATATATTTT. It yields the protein CASSALNGAGNTIYF.

The V and J genes are TRBV5-1 and TRBJ2-7, with a weak D call TRBD2 (6 bases). This CDR3 region has 14 residues. V was shortened by 7 bases and J by 5 bases, with 19 bases between the two germline ends. Germline V lookup: CDR1 SGHRS, CDR2 YFSETQ. CDR3 DNA sequence: TGCGCCAGCTCGGAGGGCAGGGTACTTCACGAGCAGTACTTC. This codes for CASSEGRVLHEQYF.

V gene TRBV19 combines with J gene TRBJ2-3; 9 positions match TRBD2. The CDR3 consists of 16 residues. V lost 7 bases and J lost 1; bases outside the gene matches: 9. Per the germline V gene, CDR1 is LNHDA and CDR2 is SQIVND (reference sequence). The CDR3 DNA follows: TGTGCCAGTATGAGCCGGGCTAGCGGGGGCACAGATACGCAGTATTTT. Its protein is CASMSRASGGTDTQYF.

This rearrangement joins TRBV5-6 to TRBJ2-3, with TRBD1 as a possible D gene (5 bases). Germline values: CDR1 SGHDT, CDR2 YYEEEE. Trimming stripped 0 bases from V and 1 base from J, with 12 bases between. The CDR3 runs 16 residues. CDR3 in DNA: TGTGCCAGCAGCTTGGTTGGGGCAGGCGGCACAGATACGCAGTATTTT. Amino acids: CASSLVGAGGTDTQYF.

The CDR3 reads CASTMTGNMNTEAFF. DNA of the CDR3: TGTGCCAGCACTATGACAGGGAACATGAACACTGAAGCTTTCTTT. The genes are TRBV27 and TRBJ1-1; 7 positions match TRBD1. V lost 7 bases to trimming and J lost 0 bases; unmatched junction nucleotides: 8. Germline V CDR1 and CDR2: MNHEY, SMNVEV (reference sequence). CDR3 length equals 15 residues.

The V gene is TRBV5-1, the J gene TRBJ1-4, with 8 bases matching TRBD1. V lost 4 bases to trimming and J lost 8 bases; unmatched junction nucleotides: 7. Germline CDR1 is SGHRS and CDR2 is YFSETQ. The CDR3 is made up of 14 amino acids. As DNA, the CDR3 is TGCGCCAGCAGCCCGACAGGGGTTGCCGAAAAACTGTTTTTT. It encodes CASSPTGVAEKLFF.

V and J are TRBV2 and TRBJ2-1; TRBD1 might be the D (6 bases). Per germline, CDR1 SNHLY and CDR2 FYNNEI. V lost 5 bases to trimming and J lost 7 bases, with 18 bases between them. The CDR3 is 15 residues long. The chain's CDR3 is CASSIDRPEGNEQFF. The CDR3 DNA reads as TGTGCCAGCAGTATCGACAGGCCCGAGGGTAATGAGCAGTTCTTC.

Details on this clone: The sample has other DNA sequences that encode this CDR3 too. This rearrangement joins TRBV5-1 to TRBJ2-7; 13 bases fit TRBD2. The CDR3 totals 15 residues. Germline V lookup: CDR1 SGHRS, CDR2 YFSETQ. V lost 5 bases, J lost 0 bases, and 2 bases stayed unmatched. CDR3 nucleotide sequence: TGCGCCAGCAGACGGACTAGCGGGAGCTCCTACGAGCAGTACTTC. Its protein is CASRRTSGSSYEQYF.

The V gene is TRBV30, the J gene TRBJ1-3; D perhaps matches TRBD1 (6 bases). V lost 1 base and J 2 bases, leaving 15 bases between the germline ends. CDR1 GTSNPN and CDR2 SVGIG come from the germline V gene (reference sequence). The CDR3 runs to 16 residues. The CDR3 protein is CAWSDLTGTTGNTIYF. CDR3 sequence (DNA): TGTGCCTGGAGTGATCTCACCGGGACAACTGGAAACACCATATATTTT.

V gene TRBV7-9 combines with J gene TRBJ1-4; no clear D gene. Germline V CDR1 and CDR2: SEHNR, FQNEAQ (reference sequence). The V gene lost 1 base and the J gene lost 6 bases, with 9 bases spanning the gap. The CDR3 has 14 amino acids. CDR3 bases: TGTGCCAGCAGCTTAGGTGCTCCAGATGAAAAACTGTTTTTT. This codes for CASSLGAPDEKLFF.

This clone came up once. The V call is TRBV30, the J call TRBJ2-3; D may be TRBD2 (6 bases). Per the germline V gene, CDR1 is GTSNPN and CDR2 is SVGIG (reference sequence). The CDR3 has 13 amino acids. Trimming took 7 bases from V and 3 from J, leaving 14 bases between them. The CDR3 sequence is CALGRPKTDTQYF. The CDR3 DNA sequence: TGTGCCTTAGGGAGGCCAAAGACAGATACGCAGTATTTT.

A word on this clone: Within the sample, other DNA sequences also encode this same CDR3. The chain couples TRBV6-5 to TRBJ2-7; 12 nucleotides match TRBD2. The CDR3 contains 16 residues. CDR1 and CDR2 (germline): MNHEY, SVGAGI. Germline trimming cut 0 bases from V and 4 bases from J; bases unmatched to any gene: 4. This CDR3 is CASSYSNLAGGYEQYF. In nucleotides, the CDR3 is TGTGCCAGCAGTTACTCTAACCTAGCGGGAGGGTACGAGCAGTACTTC.

This clone has only one observation. The chain joins TRBV5-8 to TRBJ2-1; 12 positions match TRBD2. CDR1 is SGHTS and CDR2 is YDEGEE in the germline V gene. Unmatched junction bases numbered 6, after V lost 0 bases and J lost 2 bases. The CDR3 extends over 18 amino acids. Here the CDR3 reads CASSLGLAGEWTYNEQFF. The DNA of the CDR3 is TGTGCCAGCAGCTTGGGACTAGCGGGAGAGTGGACCTACAATGAGCAGTTCTTC.

This chain connects TRBV5-1 to TRBJ2-3; 8 bases map to TRBD1. Germline V gene lookup returns CDR1 SGHRS and CDR2 YFSETQ. The CDR3 length is 20 residues. J was trimmed by 2 bases and V by 2 bases; bases with no gene match: 19. The CDR3 nucleotides read TGCGCCAGCAGCTTTTTACAGGTAGGCGAAACAGGGGGTTACACAGATACGCAGTATTTT. This gives the protein CASSFLQVGETGGYTDTQYF.

The chain is built from TRBV4-3 and TRBJ2-5, with D possibly being TRBD1 (6 bases). Trimming cost V 0 bases and J 4 bases, with 12 bases left between them. This CDR3 region has 15 residues. CDR1 is LGHNA and CDR2 is YSLEER in the germline V gene. Here the CDR3 DNA reads TGCGCCAGCAGCCAAGATTCCACAGGGAGAGAGACCCAGTACTTC. Translation: CASSQDSTGRETQYF.

The rearrangement links TRBV6-5 to TRBJ1-6; 7 bases fit TRBD1. V gave up 6 bases and J gave up 15 bases; unmatched junction bases: 14. This CDR3 contains 14 residues. Germline V gene sequence: CDR1 MNHEY, CDR2 SVGAGI. CDR3 bases: TGTGCCAGCAGATTTGGACAGGCCGGGGTCCTCCTCCACTTT. Its protein product is CASRFGQAGVLLHF.

This chain joins TRBV7-9 and TRBJ1-2; 7 positions agree with TRBD1. The CDR3 length is 15 residues. Germline lookup yields CDR1 SEHNR and CDR2 FQNEAQ (reference sequence). The V segment lost 4 bases and the J segment 3 bases; nucleotides outside the gene matches: 8. DNA for the CDR3: TGTGCCAGCAGCTACCAGACAGGGTATTACTATGGCTACACCTTC. This gives the protein CASSYQTGYYYGYTF.

The genes are TRBV29-1 and TRBJ2-5; TRBD2 matches at 9 bases. From germline, CDR1 is SQVTM and CDR2 ANQGSEA. J was trimmed by 4 bases and V by 4 bases; bases with no gene match: 4. This CDR3 has 13 residues. CDR3 sequence (DNA): TGCAGCGTTGTCGGGACTAGCCGAGAGACCCAGTACTTC. It translates to CSVVGTSRETQYF.

The V gene is TRBV6-5, the J gene TRBJ1-6; D is undetermined. V was shortened by 5 bases and J by 2 bases, with 10 bases between the two germline ends. Germline lookup yields CDR1 MNHEY and CDR2 SVGAGI. This CDR3 comprises 15 residues. The CDR3 region has the DNA TGTGCCAGCAGTAAAACGACTCCCTATAATTCACCCCTCCACTTT. The encoded protein is CASSKTTPYNSPLHF.

This clone was observed once. The chain joins TRBV7-9 to TRBJ2-5; D is ambiguous. Germline V gene lookup returns CDR1 SEHNR and CDR2 FQNEAQ (reference sequence). V dropped 3 bases and J dropped 2 bases, with 13 bases sitting between them. CDR3 size: 15 residues. CDR3 residues: CASSLGRASQETQYF. The CDR3, as DNA: TGTGCCAGCAGCTTGGGAAGAGCTTCACAAGAGACCCAGTACTTC.

CDR3 DNA sequence: TGCGCCAGCAGCCAAGTGGCTCTAGCGGGCACCTACGAGCAGTACTTC. Protein: CASSQVALAGTYEQYF. The gene calls are TRBV4-1 and TRBJ2-7; TRBD2 agrees at 8 bases. Germline-derived CDR1 and CDR2 are MGHRA and YSYEKL. Trimming at V came to 1 base and at J to 2 bases, leaving 7 bases not matched to a gene. This CDR3 contains 16 residues.

The rearrangement links TRBV2 to TRBJ2-1; D may be TRBD2 (6 bases). The V end was cut by 5 bases, the J end by 5 bases, with 13 bases between. The CDR3 sequence is 14 residues long. Per germline, CDR1 SNHLY and CDR2 FYNNEI. CDR3 amino acids: CASSTERAHNEQFF. The CDR3 DNA follows: TGTGCCAGCAGTACTGAGCGGGCACACAATGAGCAGTTCTTC.